This record covers a single T cell receptor beta chain. What it binds is not known. Attachment of unique molecular identifiers to individual cDNA molecules was performed in the library. MiXCR, applied by TCRdb to the RACE reads, yields one record per CDR3 protein. The sample holds about 90,000 distinct CDR3 sequences, 11% seen once. This sample stems from a study of human T cells and chemical hapten exposure. As for the study in general: Patch tests containing 0.01% DPC, applied to the upper back, were read at 6 days. Study-wide findings and caveats: TCRs above 1 in 1000 frequency did not change with DPC sensitization.

Stated time point: patch test 3, about 24 weeks after DPC sensitization. Treatment described: therapeutic diphenylcyclopropenone sensitization with weekly scalp DPC. Germline loops: CDR1 SGHRS, CDR2 YFSETQ. The CDR3 runs to 15 residues. V lost 4 bases and J lost 2; bases outside the gene matches: 9. The chain couples TRBV5-1 to TRBJ2-7; TRBD1 matches 7 bases. The sequence was obtained from a woman aged 25 to 39 with alopecia areata. Some clones in this sample may be carry-over from other donors' samples. Specimen: whole blood, collected in connection with sensitization to the hapten diphenylcyclopropenone (DPC). Written as DNA, the CDR3 is TGCGCCAGCAGCCTAGCAACAGGGGCTCCCTACGAGCAGTACGTC. It translates to CASSLATGAPYEQYV.